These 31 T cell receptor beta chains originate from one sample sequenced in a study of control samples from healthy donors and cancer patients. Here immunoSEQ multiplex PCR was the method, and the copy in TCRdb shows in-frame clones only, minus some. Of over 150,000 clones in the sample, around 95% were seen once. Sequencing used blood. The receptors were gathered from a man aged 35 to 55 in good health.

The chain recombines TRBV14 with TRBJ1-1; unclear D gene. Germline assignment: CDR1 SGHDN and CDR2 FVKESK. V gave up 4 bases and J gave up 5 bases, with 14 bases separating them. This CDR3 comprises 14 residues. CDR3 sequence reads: CASSPPAGKTEAFF. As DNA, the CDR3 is TGTGCCAGCAGCCCTCCGGCGGGGAAGACTGAAGCTTTCTTT.

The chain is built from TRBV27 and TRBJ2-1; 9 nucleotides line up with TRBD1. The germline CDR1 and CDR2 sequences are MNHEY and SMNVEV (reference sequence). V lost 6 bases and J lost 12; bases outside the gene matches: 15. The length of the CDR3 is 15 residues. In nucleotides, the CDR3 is TGTGCCAGCAGACCTCCCGGGACAGGGAACCCGGGGCAGTTCTTC. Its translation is CASRPPGTGNPGQFF.

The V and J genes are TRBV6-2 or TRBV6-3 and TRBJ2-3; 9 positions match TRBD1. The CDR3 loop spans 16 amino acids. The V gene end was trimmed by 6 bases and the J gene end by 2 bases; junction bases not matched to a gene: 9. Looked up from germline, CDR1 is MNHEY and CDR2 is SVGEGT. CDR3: CASSFGGTGNTDTQYF. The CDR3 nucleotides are TGTGCCAGCAGCTTTGGCGGGACAGGGAACACAGATACGCAGTATTTT.

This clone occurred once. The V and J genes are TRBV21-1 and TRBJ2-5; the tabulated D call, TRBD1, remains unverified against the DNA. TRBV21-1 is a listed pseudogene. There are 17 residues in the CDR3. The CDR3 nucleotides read TGTGCCAGCAGCAAAGAATGGGACAGGGGACGTCAAGAGACCCAGTACTTC. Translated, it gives CASSKEWDRGRQETQYF.

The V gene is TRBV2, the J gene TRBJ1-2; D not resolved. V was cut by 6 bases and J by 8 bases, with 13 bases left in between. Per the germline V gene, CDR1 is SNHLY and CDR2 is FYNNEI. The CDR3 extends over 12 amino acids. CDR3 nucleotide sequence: TGTGCCAGCAGGCAAGAGTTTGGCGGCTACACCTTC. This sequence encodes CASRQEFGGYTF.

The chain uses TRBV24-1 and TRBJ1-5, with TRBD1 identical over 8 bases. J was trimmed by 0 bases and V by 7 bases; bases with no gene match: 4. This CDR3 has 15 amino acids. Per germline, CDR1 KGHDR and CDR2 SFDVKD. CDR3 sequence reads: CATRGQAYSNQPQHF. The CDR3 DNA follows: TGTGCCACCAGGGGACAGGCCTATAGCAATCAGCCCCAGCATTTT.

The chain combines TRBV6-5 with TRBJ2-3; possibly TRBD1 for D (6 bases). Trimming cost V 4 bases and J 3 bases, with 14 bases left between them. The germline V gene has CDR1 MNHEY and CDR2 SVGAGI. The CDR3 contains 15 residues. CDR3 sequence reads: CASSFPGAGTDTQYF. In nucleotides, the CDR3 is TGTGCCAGCAGTTTCCCAGGGGCAGGGACAGATACGCAGTATTTT.

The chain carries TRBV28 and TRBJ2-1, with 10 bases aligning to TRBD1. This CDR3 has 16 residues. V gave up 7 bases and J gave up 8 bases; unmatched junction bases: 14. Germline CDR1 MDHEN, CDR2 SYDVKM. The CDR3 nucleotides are TGTGCCAGCACTACCGCCGGGACAGGGGCGAGGGATGAGCAGTTCTTC. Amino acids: CASTTAGTGARDEQFF.

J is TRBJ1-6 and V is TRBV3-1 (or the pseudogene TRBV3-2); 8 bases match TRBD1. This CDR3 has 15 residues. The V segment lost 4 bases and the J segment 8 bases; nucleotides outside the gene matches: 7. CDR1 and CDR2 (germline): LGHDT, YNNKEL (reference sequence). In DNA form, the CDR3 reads TGTGCCAGCAGCCCGCCCGGACAGGGTGATTCACCCCTCCACTTT. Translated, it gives CASSPPGQGDSPLHF.

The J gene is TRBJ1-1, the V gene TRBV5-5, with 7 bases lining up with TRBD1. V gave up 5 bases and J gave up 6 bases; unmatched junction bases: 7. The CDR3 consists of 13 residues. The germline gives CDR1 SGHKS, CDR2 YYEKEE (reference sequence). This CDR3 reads CASRPQGGAEAFF. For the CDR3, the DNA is TGTGCCAGCAGGCCCCAGGGGGGGGCTGAAGCTTTCTTT.

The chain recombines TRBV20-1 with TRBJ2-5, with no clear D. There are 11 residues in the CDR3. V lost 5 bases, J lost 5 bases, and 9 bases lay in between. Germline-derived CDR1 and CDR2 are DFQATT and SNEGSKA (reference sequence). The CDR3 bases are TGCAGTGCTGGGAAGGTTGAGACCCAGTACTTC. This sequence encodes CSAGKVETQYF.

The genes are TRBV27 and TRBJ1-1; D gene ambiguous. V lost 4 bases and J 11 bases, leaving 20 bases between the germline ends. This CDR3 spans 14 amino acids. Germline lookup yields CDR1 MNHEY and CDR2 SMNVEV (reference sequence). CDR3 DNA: TGTGCCAGCAGTTCTCATACGGGCCTCTCCCAGGCTTTCTTT. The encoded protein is CASSSHTGLSQAFF.

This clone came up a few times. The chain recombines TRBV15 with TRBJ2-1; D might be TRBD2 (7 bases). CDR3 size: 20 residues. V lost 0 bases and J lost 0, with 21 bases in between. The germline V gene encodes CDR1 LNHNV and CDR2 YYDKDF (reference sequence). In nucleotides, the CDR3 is TGTGCCACCAGCAGAGATGGGGGGGGACACCTAAGCGTCTCCTACAATGAGCAGTTCTTC. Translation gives CATSRDGGGHLSVSYNEQFF.

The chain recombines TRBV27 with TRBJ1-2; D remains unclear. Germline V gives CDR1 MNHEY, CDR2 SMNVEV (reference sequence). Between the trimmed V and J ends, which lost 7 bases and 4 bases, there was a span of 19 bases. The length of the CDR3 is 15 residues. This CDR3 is CASTPRQAGVYGYTF. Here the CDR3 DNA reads TGTGCCAGCACCCCCCGCCAGGCTGGGGTCTATGGCTACACCTTC.

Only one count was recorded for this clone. For the CDR3, the DNA is TGTGCCAGCTCACCTGGGCAGGGGAAGCTGAACACTGAAGCTTTCTTT. Its translation is CASSPGQGKLNTEAFF. The rearrangement joins TRBV18 to TRBJ1-1; TRBD1 might be the D (6 bases). Looked up from germline, CDR1 is KGHSH and CDR2 is LQKENI. V was pared by 3 bases and J by 0 bases, with 14 bases between. The length of the CDR3 is 16 residues.

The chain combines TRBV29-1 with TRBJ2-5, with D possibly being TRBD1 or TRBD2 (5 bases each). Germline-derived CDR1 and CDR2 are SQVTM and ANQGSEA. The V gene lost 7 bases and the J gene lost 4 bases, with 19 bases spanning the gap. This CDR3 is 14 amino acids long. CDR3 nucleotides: TGCAGCGCCGCACCGGGACGGCCTTTAGAGACCCAGTACTTC. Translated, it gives CSAAPGRPLETQYF.

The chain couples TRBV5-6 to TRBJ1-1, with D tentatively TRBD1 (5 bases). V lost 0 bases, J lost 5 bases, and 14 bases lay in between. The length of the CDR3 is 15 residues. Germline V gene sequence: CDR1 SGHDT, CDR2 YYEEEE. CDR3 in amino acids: CASSLASGPRTEAFF. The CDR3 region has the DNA TGTGCCAGCAGCTTGGCCTCAGGGCCCCGGACTGAAGCTTTCTTT.

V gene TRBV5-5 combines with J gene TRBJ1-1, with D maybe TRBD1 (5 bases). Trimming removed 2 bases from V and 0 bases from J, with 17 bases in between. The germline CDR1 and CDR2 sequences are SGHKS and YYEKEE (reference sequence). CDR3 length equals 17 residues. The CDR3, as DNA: TGTGCCAGCAGCTTAATCGGGGGACCCGGCTTGAACACTGAAGCTTTCTTT. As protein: CASSLIGGPGLNTEAFF. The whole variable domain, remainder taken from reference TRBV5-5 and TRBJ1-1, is DAGVTQSPTHLIKTRGQQVTLRCSPISGHKSVSWYQQVLGQGPQFIFQYYEKEERGRGNFPDRFSARQFPNYSSELNVNALLLGDSALYLCASSLIGGPGLNTEAFFGQGTRLTVV.

CDR3 sequence reads: CASSLGSGGNEQYF. The CDR3 region has the DNA TGTGCCAGCAGCTTAGGGTCTGGCGGGAACGAGCAGTACTTC. V is TRBV11-2 and J is TRBJ2-7, with D maybe TRBD2 (6 bases). Germline V gives CDR1 SGHAT, CDR2 FQNNGV. V shed 1 base and J shed 5 bases, with 12 bases lying between them. This CDR3 spans 14 amino acids.

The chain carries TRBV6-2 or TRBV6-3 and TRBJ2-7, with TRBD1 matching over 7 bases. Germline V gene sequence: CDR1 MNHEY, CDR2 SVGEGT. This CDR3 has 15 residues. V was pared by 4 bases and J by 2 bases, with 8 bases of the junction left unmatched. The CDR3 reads CASSFPQGRTYEQYF. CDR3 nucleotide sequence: TGTGCCAGCAGTTTCCCACAGGGGCGAACCTACGAGCAGTACTTC.

The CDR3: CASSFGNVAFF. DNA of the CDR3: TGTGCCAGCAGCTTCGGGAATGTCGCTTTCTTT. The chain recombines TRBV12-3 or TRBV12-4 with TRBJ1-1; D call uncertain. The CDR3 totals 11 residues. The V and J ends lost 6 bases and 11 bases respectively, with 13 bases between them.

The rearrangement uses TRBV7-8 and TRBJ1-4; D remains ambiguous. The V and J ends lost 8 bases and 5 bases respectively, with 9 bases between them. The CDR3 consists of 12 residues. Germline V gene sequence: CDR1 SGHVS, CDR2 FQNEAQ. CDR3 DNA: TGTGCCAGCTCCTACGGGAATGAAAAACTGTTTTTT. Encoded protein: CASSYGNEKLFF.

CDR3 sequence reads: CASSPGLAGAGTDTQYF. The CDR3 coding sequence is TGTGCCAGCAGCCCGGGACTAGCGGGGGCTGGCACAGATACGCAGTATTTT. The chain links TRBV11-3 to TRBJ2-3; TRBD2 agrees at 14 bases. Per the germline V gene, CDR1 is SGHNT and CDR2 is YENEEA. V lost 5 bases and J lost 1; bases outside the gene matches: 5. CDR3 length: 17 amino acids.

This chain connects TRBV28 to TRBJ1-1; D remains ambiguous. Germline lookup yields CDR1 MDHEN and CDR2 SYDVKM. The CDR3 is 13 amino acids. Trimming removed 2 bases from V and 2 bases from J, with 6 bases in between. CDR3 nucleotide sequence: TGTGCCAGCAGTTTAAGGGTAAACACTGAAGCTTTCTTT. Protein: CASSLRVNTEAFF.

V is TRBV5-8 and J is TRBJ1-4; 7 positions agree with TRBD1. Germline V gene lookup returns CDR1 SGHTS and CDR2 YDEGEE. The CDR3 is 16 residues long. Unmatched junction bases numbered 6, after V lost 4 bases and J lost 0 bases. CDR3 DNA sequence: TGTGCCAGCAGCGGGGGACAGCTGACAACTAATGAAAAACTGTTTTTT. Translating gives CASSGGQLTTNEKLFF. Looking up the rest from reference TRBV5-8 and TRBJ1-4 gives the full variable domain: EAGVTQSPTHLIKTRGQQATLRCSPISGHTSVYWYQQALGLGLQFLLWYDEGEERNRGNFPPRFSGRQFPNYSSELNVNALELEDSALYLCASSGGQLTTNEKLFFGSGTQLSVL.

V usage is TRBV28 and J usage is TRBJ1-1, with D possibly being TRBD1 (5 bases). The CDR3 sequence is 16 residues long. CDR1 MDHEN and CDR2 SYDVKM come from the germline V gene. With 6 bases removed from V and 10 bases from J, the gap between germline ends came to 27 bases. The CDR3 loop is CASSDLGDASYSGAFF. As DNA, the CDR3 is TGTGCCAGCAGCGACCTCGGGGACGCCTCTTACAGTGGAGCTTTCTTT.

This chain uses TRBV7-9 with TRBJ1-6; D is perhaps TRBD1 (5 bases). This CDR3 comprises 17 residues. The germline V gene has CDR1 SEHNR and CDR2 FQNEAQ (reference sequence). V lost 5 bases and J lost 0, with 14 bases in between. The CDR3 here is CASSPREGSSYNSPLHF. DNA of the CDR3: TGTGCCAGCAGCCCCAGGGAGGGGAGCTCCTATAATTCACCCCTCCACTTT.

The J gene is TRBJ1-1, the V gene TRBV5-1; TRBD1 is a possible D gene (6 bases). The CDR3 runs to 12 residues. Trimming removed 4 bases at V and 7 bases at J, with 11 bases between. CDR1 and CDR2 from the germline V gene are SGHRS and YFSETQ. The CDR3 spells CASSPGTFEAFF. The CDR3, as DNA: TGCGCCAGCAGCCCCGGGACATTTGAAGCTTTCTTT.

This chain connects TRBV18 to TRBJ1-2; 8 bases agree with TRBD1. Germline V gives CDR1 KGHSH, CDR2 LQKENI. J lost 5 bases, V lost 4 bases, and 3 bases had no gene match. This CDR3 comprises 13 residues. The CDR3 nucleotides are TGTGCCAGCTCACTACAGGGGGAGTATGGCTACACCTTC. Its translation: CASSLQGEYGYTF.

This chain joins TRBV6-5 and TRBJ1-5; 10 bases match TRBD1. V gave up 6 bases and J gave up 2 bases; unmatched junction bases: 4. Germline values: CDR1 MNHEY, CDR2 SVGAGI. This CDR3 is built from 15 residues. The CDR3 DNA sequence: TGTGCCAGCAGGGGGACAGGGGCGGGCAATCAGCCCCAGCATTTT. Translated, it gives CASRGTGAGNQPQHF.

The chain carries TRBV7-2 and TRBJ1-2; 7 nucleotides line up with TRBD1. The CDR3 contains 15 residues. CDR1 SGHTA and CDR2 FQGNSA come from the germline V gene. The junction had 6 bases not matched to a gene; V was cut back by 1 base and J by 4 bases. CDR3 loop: CASSLDVGGSYGYTF. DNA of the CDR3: TGTGCCAGCAGCTTAGATGTAGGGGGCAGCTATGGCTACACCTTC.